This TCR beta chain emerged from a study of cytomegalovirus exposure and HLA in healthy donors. Study results and caveats: Later work found that TCR association rates differed between HLA loci; DRB1 had the most and HLA-C the fewest. Common viral pathogens seemed, in a later analysis, to connect with several of the most significant clusters.

Both 60 Vbeta primers and 13 Jbeta primers went into the PCR. The table came from immunoSEQ multiplex PCR; TCRdb's copy has only in-frame clones and leaves some out. The sample gives roughly 190,000 clones, around 84% of which show up once; approximately 1.5% is in the top ten. As regards this clone: Its target is not known.

The CDR3 has 13 residues. The junction had 6 bases not matched to a gene; V was cut back by 1 base and J by 15 bases. CDR1 SGHRS and CDR2 YFSETQ come from the germline V gene. The TCR originated in a woman between 18 and 29 years old in good health and CMV-seronegative. The chain links TRBV5-1 to TRBJ2-1; 11 bases agree with TRBD2. Sample: PBMCs. CDR3 in amino acids: CASSLTSGSSAFF. The DNA of the CDR3 is TGCGCCAGCAGCTTGACTAGCGGGAGCTCTGCGTTCTTC.